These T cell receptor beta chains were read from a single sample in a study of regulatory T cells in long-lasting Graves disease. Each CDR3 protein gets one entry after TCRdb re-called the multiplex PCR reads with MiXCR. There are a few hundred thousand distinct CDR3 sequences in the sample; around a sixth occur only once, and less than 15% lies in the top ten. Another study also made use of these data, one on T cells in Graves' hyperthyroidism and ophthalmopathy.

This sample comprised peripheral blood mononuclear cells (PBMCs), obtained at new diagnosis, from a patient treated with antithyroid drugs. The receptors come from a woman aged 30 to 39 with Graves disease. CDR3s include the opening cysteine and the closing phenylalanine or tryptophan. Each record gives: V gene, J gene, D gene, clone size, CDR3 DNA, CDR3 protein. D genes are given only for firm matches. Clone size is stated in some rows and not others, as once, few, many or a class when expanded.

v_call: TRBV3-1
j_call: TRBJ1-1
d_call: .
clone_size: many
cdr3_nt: TGTGCCAGCCGACCTCCTACAGGGACTGAAGCTTTCTTT
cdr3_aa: CASRPPTGTEAFF

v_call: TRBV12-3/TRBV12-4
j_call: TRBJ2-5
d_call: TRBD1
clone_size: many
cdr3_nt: TGTGCCAGCAGTTCCCCAGGGGGCCTGGGGGAGACCCAGTACTTC
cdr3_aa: CASSSPGGLGETQYF

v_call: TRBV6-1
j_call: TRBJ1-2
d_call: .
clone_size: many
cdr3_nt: TGTGCCAGCAGTGGGGGGGTCTATGGCTACACCTTC
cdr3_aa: CASSGGVYGYTF

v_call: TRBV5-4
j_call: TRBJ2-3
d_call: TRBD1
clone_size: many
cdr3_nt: TGTGCCAGCAGCCCACCGCGGGACAGGGGCACAGATACGCAGTATTTT
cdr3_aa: CASSPPRDRGTDTQYF

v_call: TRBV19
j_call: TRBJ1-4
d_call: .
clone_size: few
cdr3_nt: TGTGCCAGTAGTACCAAGGGGGGGGCTGGCGAAAAACCGTTTTTT
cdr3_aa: CASSTKGGAGEKPFF

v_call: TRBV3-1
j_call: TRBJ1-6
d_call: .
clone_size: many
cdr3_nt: TGTGCCAGCAGCCGGAACAGCTTAAAGGCCGTCATCCACTTT
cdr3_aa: CASSRNSLKAVIHF

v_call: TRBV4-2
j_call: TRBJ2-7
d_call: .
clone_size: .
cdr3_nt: TGTGCCAGCAGCCAAAGCCCCAAGGTGAAAGGCTTGGTGGAAACCTACGAGCAGTACTTC
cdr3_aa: CASSQSPKVKGLVETYEQYF

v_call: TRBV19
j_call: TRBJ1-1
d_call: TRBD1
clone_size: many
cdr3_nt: TGTGCCAGTAGTACTAGGGACAGGGACACTGAAGCTTTCTTT
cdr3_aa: CASSTRDRDTEAFF

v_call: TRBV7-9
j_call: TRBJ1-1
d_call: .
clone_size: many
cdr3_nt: TGTGCCAGCAGTTCCCCTCAGGGCGCCAGCCGGAACACTGAAGCTTTCTTT
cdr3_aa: CASSSPQGASRNTEAFF

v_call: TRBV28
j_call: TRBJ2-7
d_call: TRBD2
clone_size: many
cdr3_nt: TGTGCCAGCAGCTCGACTAGCGGGGGGGTAGGGTCGTTCGAGCAGTACTTC
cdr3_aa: CASSSTSGGVGSFEQYF

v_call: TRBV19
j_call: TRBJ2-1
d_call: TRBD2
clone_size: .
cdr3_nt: TGTGCCAGTAGTATAGACCGACTAGCGGGGGGGCTGGGGGGTGAGCAGTTCTTC
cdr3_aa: CASSIDRLAGGLGGEQFF

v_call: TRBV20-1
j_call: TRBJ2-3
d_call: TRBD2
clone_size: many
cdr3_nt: TGCAGTGCTAGCCCCTCTAGCGGGGGGGGGGATACGCAGTATTTT
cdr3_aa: CSASPSSGGGDTQYF

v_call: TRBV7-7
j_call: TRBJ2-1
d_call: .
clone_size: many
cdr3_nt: TGTGCTAGCAGCTTAGCGAACAGGGTTGATGAGCAGTTCTTC
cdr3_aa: CASSLANRVDEQFF

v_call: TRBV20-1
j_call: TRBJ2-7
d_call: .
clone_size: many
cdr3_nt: TGCAGTGCTAGAGATGCAACTTCGGTTGATCTGGGCTACGAGCAGTACTTC
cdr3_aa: CSARDATSVDLGYEQYF

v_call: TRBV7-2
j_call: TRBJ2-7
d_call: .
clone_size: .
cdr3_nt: TGTGCCAGCAGCTTGCGGGACGAGCAGTACTTC
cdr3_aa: CASSLRDEQYF

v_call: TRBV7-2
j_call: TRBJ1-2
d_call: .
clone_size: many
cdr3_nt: TGTGCCAGCAGTTTGGGATTGAATGGCTACACCTTC
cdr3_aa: CASSLGLNGYTF

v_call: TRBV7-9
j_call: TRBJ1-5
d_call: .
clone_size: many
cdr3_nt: TGTGCCAGCACCCCTTCTGGTAATCAGCCCCAGCATTTT
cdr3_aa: CASTPSGNQPQHF

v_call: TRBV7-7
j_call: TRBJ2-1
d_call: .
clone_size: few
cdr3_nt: TGTGCTAGCAGCCCGGGCGGCTACAATGGGCAGTTCTTC
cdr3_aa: CASSPGGYNGQFF

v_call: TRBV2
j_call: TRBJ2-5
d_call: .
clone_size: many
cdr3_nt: TGTGCCAGCAAGAAGGACGAGGAAGGGACCCAGTACTTC
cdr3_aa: CASKKDEEGTQYF

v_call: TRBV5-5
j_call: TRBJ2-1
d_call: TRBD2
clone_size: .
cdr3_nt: TGTGCCAGCAGCTTGGCGGGGAGGGACGATGAGCAGTTCTTC
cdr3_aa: CASSLAGRDDEQFF

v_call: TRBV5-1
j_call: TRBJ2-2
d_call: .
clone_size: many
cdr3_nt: TGCGCCAGCAGCCCTCAGGGGCCAGGCACCGGGGAGCTGTTTTTT
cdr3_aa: CASSPQGPGTGELFF

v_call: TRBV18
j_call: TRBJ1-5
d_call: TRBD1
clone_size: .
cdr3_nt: TGTGCCAGCTCAATGGGACAGGGGGCAGGGCAGCCCCAGCATTTT
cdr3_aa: CASSMGQGAGQPQHF

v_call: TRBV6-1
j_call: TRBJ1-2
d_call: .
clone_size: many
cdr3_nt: TGTGCCAGCAGTGTTCCGGGACCGCCCTTAGCTAACTATGGCTACACCTTC
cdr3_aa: CASSVPGPPLANYGYTF

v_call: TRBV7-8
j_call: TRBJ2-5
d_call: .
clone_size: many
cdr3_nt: TGTGCCAGCAGCTTCGGACAGCCAGAGACCCAGTACTTC
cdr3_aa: CASSFGQPETQYF

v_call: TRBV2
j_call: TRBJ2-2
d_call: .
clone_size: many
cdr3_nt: TGTGCCAGCAAAGGGAAGCGACACCCGAACACCGGGGAGCTGTTTTTT
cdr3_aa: CASKGKRHPNTGELFF

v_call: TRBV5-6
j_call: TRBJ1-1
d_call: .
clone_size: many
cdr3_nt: TGTGCCAGCCAAGCGGGGGGAATTAACACTGAAGCTTTCTTT
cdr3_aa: CASQAGGINTEAFF

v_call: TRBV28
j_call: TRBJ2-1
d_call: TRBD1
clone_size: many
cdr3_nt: TGTGCCAGCAGTTCGTCAGGGGGAAGTGAGCAGTTCTTC
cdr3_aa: CASSSSGGSEQFF

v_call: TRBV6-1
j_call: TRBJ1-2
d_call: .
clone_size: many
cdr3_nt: TGTGCCTCCCGGCGGGAACCTGGCTATGGCTACACCTTC
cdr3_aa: CASRREPGYGYTF

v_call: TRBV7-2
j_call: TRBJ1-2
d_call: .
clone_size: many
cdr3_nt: TGTGCCAGCAGCTTAGCGTGGCAGAGAGTATATGGCTACACCTTC
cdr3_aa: CASSLAWQRVYGYTF

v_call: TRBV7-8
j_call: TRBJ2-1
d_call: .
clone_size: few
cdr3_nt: TGTGCCAGCATCCCGAGGGGGTTCCCCTACAATGAGCAGTTCTTC
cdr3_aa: CASIPRGFPYNEQFF

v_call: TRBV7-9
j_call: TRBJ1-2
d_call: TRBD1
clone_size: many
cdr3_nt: TGTGCCAGCAGTCCTCGGGACAGCCACTATGGCTACACCTTC
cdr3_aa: CASSPRDSHYGYTF

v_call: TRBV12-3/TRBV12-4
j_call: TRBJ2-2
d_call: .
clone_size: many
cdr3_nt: TGTGCCAGCACCCCCAAGAACACCGGGGAGCTGTTTTTT
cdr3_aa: CASTPKNTGELFF

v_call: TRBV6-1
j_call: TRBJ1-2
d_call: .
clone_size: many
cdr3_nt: TGTGCCAGCAGTCCACAACCAAAGGTTTACTATGGCTACACCTTC
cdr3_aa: CASSPQPKVYYGYTF

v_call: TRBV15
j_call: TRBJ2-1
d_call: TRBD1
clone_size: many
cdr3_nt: TGTGCCACCAAAGACAGGGGATACAATGAGCAGTTCTTC
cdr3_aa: CATKDRGYNEQFF

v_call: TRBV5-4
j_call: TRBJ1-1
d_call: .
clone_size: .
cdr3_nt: TGTGCCAGCAGCTATACGGGGAACACTGAAGCTTTCTTT
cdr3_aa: CASSYTGNTEAFF

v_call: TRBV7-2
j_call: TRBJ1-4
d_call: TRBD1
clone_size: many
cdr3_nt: TGTGCCAGCAGCTTAAGGGGACAGGGAGAAAAACTGTTTTTT
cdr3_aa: CASSLRGQGEKLFF

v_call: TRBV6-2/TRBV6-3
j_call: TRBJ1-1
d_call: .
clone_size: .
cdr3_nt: TGTGCCAGCGTGCCTACCCCGGGACACAGGAACACTGAAGCTTTCTTT
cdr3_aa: CASVPTPGHRNTEAFF

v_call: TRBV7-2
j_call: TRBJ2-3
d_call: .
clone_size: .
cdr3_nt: TGTGCCAGCAGCTTCCGCCGCTCTACTAGCACAGATACGCAGTATTTT
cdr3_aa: CASSFRRSTSTDTQYF

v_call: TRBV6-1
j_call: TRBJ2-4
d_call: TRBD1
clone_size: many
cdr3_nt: TGTGCCAGCAGTGTCAGGGACAGACAAGCCAAAAACATTCAGTACTTC
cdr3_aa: CASSVRDRQAKNIQYF

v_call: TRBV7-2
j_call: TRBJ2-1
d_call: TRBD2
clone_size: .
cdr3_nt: TGTGCCAGCAGCTTAGATCCATCTAGCGGGGGCCCGGATTACAATGAGCAGTTCTTC
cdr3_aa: CASSLDPSSGGPDYNEQFF

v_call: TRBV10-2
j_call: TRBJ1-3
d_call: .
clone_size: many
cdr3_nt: TGCGCCAGCAGTGACAATCCCATCGGAAACACCATATATTTT
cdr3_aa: CASSDNPIGNTIYF

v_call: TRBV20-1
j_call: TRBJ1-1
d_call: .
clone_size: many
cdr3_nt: TGCAGTGCTAGTCAAGGCCCCGGTGAAGCTTTCTTT
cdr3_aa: CSASQGPGEAFF

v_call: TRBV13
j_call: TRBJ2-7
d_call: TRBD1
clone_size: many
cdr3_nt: TGTGCCAGCAGCCCCGGACAGGTGGAAAACGAGCAGTACTTC
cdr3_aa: CASSPGQVENEQYF

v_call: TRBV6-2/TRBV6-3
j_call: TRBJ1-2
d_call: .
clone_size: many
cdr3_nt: TGTGCCAGCAGTTTACGCGCCGGACGTGCAGGTGGCTACACCTTC
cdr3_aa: CASSLRAGRAGGYTF

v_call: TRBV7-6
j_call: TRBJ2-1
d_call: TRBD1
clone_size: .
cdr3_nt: TGTGCCAGCAGCCATTCCACAGGGGGCGGGGAGCAGTTCTTC
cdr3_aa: CASSHSTGGGEQFF

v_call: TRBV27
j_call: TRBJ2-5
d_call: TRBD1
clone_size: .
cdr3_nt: TGTGCCAGCAGTACAACCATGACGGGACAGGGGTTACAGACCCAGTACTTC
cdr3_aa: CASSTTMTGQGLQTQYF

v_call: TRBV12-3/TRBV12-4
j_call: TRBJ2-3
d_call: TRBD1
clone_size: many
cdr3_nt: TGTGCCAGCAAAACGACAGGGAAAGATACGCAGTATTTT
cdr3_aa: CASKTTGKDTQYF

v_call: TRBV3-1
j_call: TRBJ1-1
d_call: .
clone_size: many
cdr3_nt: TGTGCCAGCAGCCCCTACCCAAGGCGAGTGAACACTGAAGCTTTCTTT
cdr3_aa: CASSPYPRRVNTEAFF

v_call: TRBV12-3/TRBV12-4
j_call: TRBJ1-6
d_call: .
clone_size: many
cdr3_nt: TGTGCCAGCAGCACCTCAGGATGGACCCTCCACTTT
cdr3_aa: CASSTSGWTLHF

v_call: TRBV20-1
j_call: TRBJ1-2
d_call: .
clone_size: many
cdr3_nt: TGCAGTGCTAGTGTGGAGGGGACAAACTATGGCTACACCTTC
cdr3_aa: CSASVEGTNYGYTF

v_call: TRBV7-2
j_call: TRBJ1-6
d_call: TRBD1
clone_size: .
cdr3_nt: TGTGCCAGCAGCATCAGGGGGACCGGGGGGGCCCGCTCCTATAATTCACCCCTCCACTTT
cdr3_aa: CASSIRGTGGARSYNSPLHF

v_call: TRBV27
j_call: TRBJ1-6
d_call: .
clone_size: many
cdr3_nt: TGTGCCAGCAGTTGGACCGGACAGTATTTTTCACCCCTCCACTTT
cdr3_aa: CASSWTGQYFSPLHF

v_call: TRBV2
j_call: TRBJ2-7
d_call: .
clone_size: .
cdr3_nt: TGTGCCAGCACCGCGACACTCGGGTTGTCCTACGAGCAGTACTTC
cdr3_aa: CASTATLGLSYEQYF

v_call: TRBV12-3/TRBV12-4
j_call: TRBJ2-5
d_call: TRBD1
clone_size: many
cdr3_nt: TGTGCCAGCAGCACTGACAGGGCAGGGGAGACCCAGTACTTC
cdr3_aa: CASSTDRAGETQYF

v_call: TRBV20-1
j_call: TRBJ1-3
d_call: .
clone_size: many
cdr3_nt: TGCAGTGCCCCCTGGACGGGGTCCGGAAACACCATATATTTT
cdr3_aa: CSAPWTGSGNTIYF